Listed here are 19 T cell receptor beta chains from one sample, sequenced in a study of beta chain features in type 1 diabetes. TCRB transcripts that were expressed got sequenced, as all of the isolated RNA had been reverse transcribed. Assay used: immunoSEQ multiplex PCR; TCRdb lists only in-frame clones, some missing. The sample lists 600,000 to 650,000 clones; about 16% were seen once. Material for sequencing was naive CD4+ T cells from blood. The receptor source for this set is a man younger than 35 in good health.

Many counts were recorded for this clone. The V and J genes are TRBV7-9 and TRBJ2-4; 9 bases line up with TRBD2. CDR3 length: 15 amino acids. The V segment lost 1 base and the J segment 7 bases; nucleotides outside the gene matches: 5. Germline CDR1 reads SEHNR; CDR2 reads FQNEAQ (reference sequence). The CDR3 protein is CASSLVRGLANIQYF. CDR3 DNA sequence: TGTGCCAGCAGCTTAGTAAGAGGACTAGCGAACATTCAGTACTTC.

This clone was found a few times. The J gene is TRBJ2-2, the V gene TRBV10-3; 13 nucleotides match TRBD2. The V gene end was trimmed by 6 bases and the J gene end by 0 bases; junction bases not matched to a gene: 7. The CDR3 loop spans 18 amino acids. Germline V lookup: CDR1 ENHRY, CDR2 SYGVKD. The CDR3 bases are TGTGCCATCAGGAGCGTCGGGACTAGCGGGACGAACACCGGGGAGCTGTTTTTT. Translated, it gives CAIRSVGTSGTNTGELFF.

The chain joins TRBV7-3 to TRBJ1-1, with TRBD1 matching over 7 bases. Germline CDR1 SGHTA, CDR2 FQGTGA. The CDR3 has 16 residues. V lost 5 bases to trimming and J lost 2 bases; unmatched junction nucleotides: 11. The CDR3 DNA is TGTGCCAGCAGCCTACTAATCCGGGACAGTAACACTGAAGCTTTCTTT. Amino acid sequence: CASSLLIRDSNTEAFF. The full variable domain, with the rest looked up from reference TRBV7-3 and TRBJ1-1, is GAGVSQTPSNKVTEKGKYVELRCDPISGHTALYWYRQSLGQGPEFLIYFQGTGAADDSGLPNDRFFAVRPEGSVSTLKIQRTERGDSAVYLCASSLLIRDSNTEAFFGQGTRLTVV.

V usage is TRBV18 and J usage is TRBJ1-2; D gene uncertain. The length of the CDR3 is 13 residues. Looked up from germline, CDR1 is KGHSH and CDR2 is LQKENI. V gave up 0 bases and J gave up 7 bases, with 9 bases separating them. CDR3 bases: TGTGCCAGCTCACCACCGGTGGGGTTTGGCTACACCTTC. Translation gives CASSPPVGFGYTF. The full variable domain, completed using reference TRBV18 and TRBJ1-2, is NAGVMQNPRHLVRRRGQEARLRCSPMKGHSHVYWYRQLPEEGLKFMVYLQKENIIDESGMPKERFSAEFPKEGPSILRIQQVVRGDSAAYFCASSPPVGFGYTFGSGTRLTVV.

The chain recombines TRBV2 with TRBJ2-3, with D perhaps TRBD1 (6 bases). The V end was cut by 10 bases, the J end by 0 bases, with 17 bases between. Germline loops: CDR1 SNHLY, CDR2 FYNNEI. The length of the CDR3 is 15 residues. In DNA, the CDR3 is TGTGCCACCAGACTACAGGGAAGGAGCACAGATACGCAGTATTTT. Residues: CATRLQGRSTDTQYF.

This chain links TRBV6-1 with TRBJ2-7, with TRBD1 matching 8 bases. The CDR3 length is 15 residues. Trimming at V came to 6 bases and at J to 3 bases, leaving 10 bases not matched to a gene. CDR1 is MNHNS and CDR2 is SASEGT in the germline V gene. CDR3 bases: TGTGCCAGCAGCGCTGGACAGGGACCCCTCTACGAGCAGTACTTC. This gives the protein CASSAGQGPLYEQYF.

Only a few counts were recorded for this clone. The V gene is TRBV5-1, the J gene TRBJ1-5; D ambiguous. The CDR3 sequence is 13 residues long. V lost 5 bases and J lost 7, with 13 bases in between. The germline V gene encodes CDR1 SGHRS and CDR2 YFSETQ. The CDR3 coding sequence is TGCGCCAGCAGTGTGGAGGGAGAGCAGCCCCAGCATTTT. This codes for CASSVEGEQPQHF.

This clone came up a few times. The rearrangement links TRBV7-6 to TRBJ1-4; a possible D gene is TRBD1 (5 bases). Germline CDR1 SGHVS, CDR2 FNYEAQ. V was clipped by 1 base and J by 0 bases, with 12 bases between them. The CDR3 spans 17 residues. In nucleotides, the CDR3 is TGTGCCAGCAGCTTAGGGTACCAGGGTGCAACTAATGAAAAACTGTTTTTT. Translated: CASSLGYQGATNEKLFF.

This clone has just a few counts. J is TRBJ2-5 and V is TRBV7-9, with 9 bases that match TRBD1. The length of the CDR3 is 14 residues. Trimming removed 3 bases from V and 4 bases from J; junction bases left unmatched: 3. Germline loops: CDR1 SEHNR, CDR2 FQNEAQ (reference sequence). The CDR3 here is CASSFVGQGETQYF. The CDR3 nucleotides read TGTGCCAGCAGCTTCGTGGGACAGGGAGAGACCCAGTACTTC.

This clone showed up just a few times. The V gene is TRBV15, the J gene TRBJ1-1; D gene uncertain. Germline values: CDR1 LNHNV, CDR2 YYDKDF (reference sequence). The CDR3 has 13 amino acids. The V end lost 1 base, the J end lost 5 bases, and 8 bases lay between the germline ends. The CDR3 DNA reads TGTGCCACCAGCAGAGTCGAGCGGACTGAAGCTTTCTTT. Its translation: CATSRVERTEAFF.

The chain carries TRBV2 and TRBJ2-5; 7 nucleotides agree with TRBD1. The CDR3 consists of 14 residues. Germline CDR1 SNHLY, CDR2 FYNNEI. J gave up 1 base and V 6 bases, and 5 bases lay outside the gene matches. The CDR3 bases are TGTGCCAGCAGAAACGACAGGGCCCAAGAGACCCAGTACTTC. Amino acid sequence: CASRNDRAQETQYF.

The rearrangement uses TRBV7-3 and TRBJ2-5, with D maybe TRBD2 (6 bases). Germline V lookup: CDR1 SGHTA, CDR2 FQGTGA. The CDR3 sequence is 13 residues long. The germline V and J ends were trimmed by 5 bases and 4 bases, with 11 bases remaining between them. CDR3 sequence (DNA): TGTGCCAGCAGCGTGACTAGGACAGAGACCCAGTACTTC. This encodes CASSVTRTETQYF.

This clone appeared a few times. V gene TRBV7-2 combines with J gene TRBJ1-5; 8 nucleotides agree with TRBD1. In germline, CDR1 is SGHTA, CDR2 FQGNSA. CDR3 length: 15 residues. The ends lost 6 bases at V and 6 bases at J; junction bases unmatched: 10. CDR3 sequence: CASSFTGGNSQPQHF. In DNA form, the CDR3 reads TGTGCCAGCAGTTTCACAGGGGGGAATTCTCAGCCCCAGCATTTT.

DNA of the CDR3: TGTGCCAGCAGCTTGGGGGAGGGTCTCGCTTTCTTT. Translation gives CASSLGEGLAFF. V gene TRBV5-8 combines with J gene TRBJ1-1; D gene uncertain. This CDR3 contains 12 residues. The V end was cut by 0 bases, the J end by 11 bases, with 11 bases between. The V gene's germline CDR1 is SGHTS and CDR2 YDEGEE.

The CDR3 loop reads CASSPPTSGRVNEQFF. In nucleotides, the CDR3 is TGTGCCAGCTCACCACCCACTAGCGGGAGGGTCAATGAGCAGTTCTTC. The chain couples TRBV18 to TRBJ2-1; 13 bases map to TRBD2. Germline V CDR1 and CDR2: KGHSH, LQKENI. After removal of 0 bases from V and 6 bases from J, the junction contained 2 bases not matched to a gene. The CDR3 length is 16 residues.

The chain employs TRBV28 and TRBJ1-3, with D possibly matching TRBD1 (5 bases). Trimming took 5 bases from V and 3 from J, leaving 11 bases between them. From germline, CDR1 is MDHEN and CDR2 SYDVKM. The CDR3 runs 14 residues. The CDR3 is CASSPQEVGNTIYF. CDR3 nucleotides: TGTGCCAGCAGTCCACAGGAAGTTGGAAACACCATATATTTT.

The chain joins TRBV5-4 to TRBJ2-1; perhaps TRBD1 as D (6 bases). The germline CDR1 and CDR2 sequences are SGHNT and YYREEE (reference sequence). Trimming stripped 4 bases from V and 4 bases from J, with 12 bases between. The CDR3 is made up of 14 amino acids. The CDR3 DNA sequence: TGTGCCAGCAGCGCAGGGGCAGGATACAATGAGCAGTTCTTC. Translation: CASSAGAGYNEQFF.

The V and J genes are TRBV29-1 and TRBJ1-2; D not resolved. Germline loops: CDR1 SQVTM, CDR2 ANQGSEA. CDR3 size: 15 residues. V shed 3 bases and J shed 8 bases, with 22 bases lying between them. CDR3 protein: CSVDRSRAPGWGYTF. In DNA form, the CDR3 reads TGCAGCGTTGACCGCTCTAGAGCGCCGGGATGGGGCTACACCTTC.

As concerns this clone: Additional DNA sequences in this sample encode the identical CDR3. The chain recombines TRBV2 with TRBJ2-7, with TRBD2 matching 8 bases. This CDR3 is built from 12 residues. With V trimmed by 6 bases and J by 4 bases, 2 bases remained unmatched. Looked up from germline, CDR1 is SNHLY and CDR2 is FYNNEI. CDR3 protein: CASSRGGYEQYF. As DNA, the CDR3 is TGTGCCAGCAGCCGGGGGGGGTACGAGCAGTACTTC.